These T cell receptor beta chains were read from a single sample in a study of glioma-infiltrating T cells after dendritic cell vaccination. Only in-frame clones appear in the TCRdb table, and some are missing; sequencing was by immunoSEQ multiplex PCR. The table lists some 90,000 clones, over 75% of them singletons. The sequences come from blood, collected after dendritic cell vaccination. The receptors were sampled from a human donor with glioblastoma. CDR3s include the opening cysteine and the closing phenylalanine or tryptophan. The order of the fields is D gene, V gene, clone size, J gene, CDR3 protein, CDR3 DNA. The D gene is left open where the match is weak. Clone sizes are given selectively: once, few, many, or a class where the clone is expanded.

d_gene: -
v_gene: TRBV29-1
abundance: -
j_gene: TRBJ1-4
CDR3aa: CSVKTGLFEKLFF
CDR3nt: TGCAGCGTTAAAACAGGGTTATTTGAAAAACTGTTTTTT

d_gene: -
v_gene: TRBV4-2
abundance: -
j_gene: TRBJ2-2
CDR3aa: CASSFIGRDLTGELFF
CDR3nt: TGTGCCAGCAGCTTCATAGGGCGGGATCTCACCGGGGAGCTGTTTTTT

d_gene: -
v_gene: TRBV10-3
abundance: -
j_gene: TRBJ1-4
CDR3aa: CAISEWGQGTNEKLFF
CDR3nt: TGTGCCATCAGTGAATGGGGGCAAGGAACTAATGAAAAACTGTTTTTT

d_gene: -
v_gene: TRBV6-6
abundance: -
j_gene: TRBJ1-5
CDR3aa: CASSSSDQPQHF
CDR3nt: TGTGCCAGCAGTTCGTCGGATCAGCCCCAGCATTTT

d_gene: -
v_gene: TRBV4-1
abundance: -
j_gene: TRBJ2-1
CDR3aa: CASSQEGGRYNEQFF
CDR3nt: TGCGCCAGCAGCCAAGAAGGGGGTAGGTACAATGAGCAGTTCTTC

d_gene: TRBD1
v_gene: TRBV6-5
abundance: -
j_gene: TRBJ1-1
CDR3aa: CASSYGDRGKGTEAFF
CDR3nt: TGTGCCAGCAGTTACGGTGACAGGGGGAAGGGTACTGAAGCTTTCTTT

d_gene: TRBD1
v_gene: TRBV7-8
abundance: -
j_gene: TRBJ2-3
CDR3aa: CASSTRGQGSTDTQYF
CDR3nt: TGTGCCAGCAGCACCCGGGGACAGGGGAGCACAGATACGCAGTATTTT

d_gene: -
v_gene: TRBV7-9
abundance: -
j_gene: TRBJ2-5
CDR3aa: CASSLVWPLEETQYF
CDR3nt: TGTGCCAGCAGCTTAGTATGGCCCCTGGAGGAGACCCAGTACTTC

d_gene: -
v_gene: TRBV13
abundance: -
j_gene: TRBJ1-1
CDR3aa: CASSLGQGTEAFF
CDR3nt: TGTGCCAGCAGCTTAGGCCAGGGTACTGAAGCTTTCTTT

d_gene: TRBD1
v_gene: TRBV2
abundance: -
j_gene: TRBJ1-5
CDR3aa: CASREGQQYQPQHF
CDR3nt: TGTGCCAGCAGAGAGGGACAGCAATATCAGCCCCAGCATTTT

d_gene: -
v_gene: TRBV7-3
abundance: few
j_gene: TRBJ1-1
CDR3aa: CASSLTLTDTEAFF
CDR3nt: TGTGCCAGCAGCTTAACCCTGACAGACACTGAAGCTTTCTTT

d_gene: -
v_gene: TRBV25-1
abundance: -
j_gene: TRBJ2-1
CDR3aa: CASSEFGPNEQFF
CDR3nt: TGTGCCAGCAGTGAATTCGGTCCCAATGAGCAGTTCTTC

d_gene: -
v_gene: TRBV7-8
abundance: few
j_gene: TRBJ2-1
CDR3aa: CASSLPRVDEQFF
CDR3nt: TGTGCCAGCAGCTTACCCAGGGTTGATGAGCAGTTCTTC

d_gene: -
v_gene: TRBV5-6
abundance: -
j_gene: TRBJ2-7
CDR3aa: CASSRLQNPYEQYF
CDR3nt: TGTGCCAGCAGCCGCCTTCAGAACCCCTACGAGCAGTACTTC

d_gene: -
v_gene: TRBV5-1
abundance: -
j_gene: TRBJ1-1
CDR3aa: CASSLGTGNTEAFF
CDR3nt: TGCGCCAGCAGCTTAGGTACAGGGAACACTGAAGCTTTCTTT

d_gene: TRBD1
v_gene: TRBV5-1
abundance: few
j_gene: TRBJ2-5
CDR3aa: CASSTGQLLGETQYF
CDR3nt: TGCGCCAGCAGCACGGGACAGTTATTGGGGGAGACCCAGTACTTC

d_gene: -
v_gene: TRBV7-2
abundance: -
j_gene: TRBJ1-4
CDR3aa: CASSPDSYNEKLFF
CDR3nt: TGTGCCAGCAGCCCGGACAGTTATAATGAAAAACTGTTTTTT

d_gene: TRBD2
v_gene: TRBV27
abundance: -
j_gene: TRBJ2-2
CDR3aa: CASSWSGTTAGELFF
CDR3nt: TGTGCCAGCAGTTGGTCCGGGACTACCGCCGGGGAGCTGTTTTTT

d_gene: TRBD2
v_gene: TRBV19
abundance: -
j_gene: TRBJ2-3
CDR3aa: CASTSGGTDTQYF
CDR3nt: TGTGCCAGTACCAGCGGGGGGACAGATACGCAGTATTTT

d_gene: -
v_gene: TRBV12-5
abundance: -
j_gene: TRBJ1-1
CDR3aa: CASGRGLNTEAFF
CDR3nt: TGTGCTAGTGGCCGGGGTTTGAACACTGAAGCTTTCTTT

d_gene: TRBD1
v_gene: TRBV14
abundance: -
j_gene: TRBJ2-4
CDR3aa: CASSLRTGNSKNIQYF
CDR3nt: TGTGCCAGCAGCCTACGGACAGGGAACTCCAAAAACATTCAGTACTTC

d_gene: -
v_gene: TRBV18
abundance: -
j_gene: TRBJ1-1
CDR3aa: CASSPSGNTEAFF
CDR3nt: TGTGCCAGCTCACCGAGCGGGAACACTGAAGCTTTCTTT

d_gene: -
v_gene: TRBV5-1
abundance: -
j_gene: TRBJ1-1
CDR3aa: CASSLEGTMNTEAFF
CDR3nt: TGCGCCAGCAGCTTGGAGGGGACAATGAACACTGAAGCTTTCTTT

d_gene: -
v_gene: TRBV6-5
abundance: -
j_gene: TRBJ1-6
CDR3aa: CASSYSKDSTNSPLHF
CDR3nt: TGTGCCAGCAGTTACTCGAAGGACAGCACGAATTCACCCCTCCACTTT

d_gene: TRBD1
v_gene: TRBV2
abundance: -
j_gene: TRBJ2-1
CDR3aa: CASSAGTESYNEQFF
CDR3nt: TGTGCCAGCAGCGCCGGGACAGAATCTTACAATGAGCAGTTCTTC

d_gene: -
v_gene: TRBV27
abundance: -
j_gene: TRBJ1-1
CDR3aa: CASRNRLGNEAFF
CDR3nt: TGTGCCAGCAGGAACCGACTCGGAAATGAAGCTTTCTTT

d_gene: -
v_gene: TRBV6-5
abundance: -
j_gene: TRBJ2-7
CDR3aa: CASSALRRVGEQYF
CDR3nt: TGTGCCAGCAGTGCCCTCCGTCGGGTCGGCGAGCAGTACTTC

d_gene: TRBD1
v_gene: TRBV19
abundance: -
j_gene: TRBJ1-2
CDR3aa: CASSDTGQGKYGYTF
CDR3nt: TGTGCCAGTAGTGACACGGGACAGGGAAAATATGGCTACACCTTC

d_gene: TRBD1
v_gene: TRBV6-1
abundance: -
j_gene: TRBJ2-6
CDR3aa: CASSEARDRGSGANVLTF
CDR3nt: TGTGCCAGCAGTGAAGCGCGGGACAGGGGCTCTGGGGCCAACGTCCTGACTTTC

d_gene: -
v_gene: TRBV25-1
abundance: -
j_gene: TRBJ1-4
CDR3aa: CASSVETLTNEKLFF
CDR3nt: TGTGCCAGCAGCGTAGAAACCCTAACTAATGAAAAACTGTTTTTT

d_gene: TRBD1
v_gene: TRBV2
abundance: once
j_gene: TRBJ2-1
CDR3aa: CASSEGQHNEQFF
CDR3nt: TGTGCCAGCAGTGAGGGACAGCACAATGAGCAGTTCTTC

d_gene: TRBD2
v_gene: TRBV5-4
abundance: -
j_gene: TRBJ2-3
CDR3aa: CASSLTSGSGTDTQYF
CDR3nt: TGTGCCAGCAGCCTAACTAGCGGGAGTGGGACAGATACGCAGTATTTT

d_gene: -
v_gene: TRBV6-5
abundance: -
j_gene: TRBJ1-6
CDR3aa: CASGATGYNSPLHF
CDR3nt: TGTGCCAGCGGAGCCACAGGATATAATTCACCCCTCCACTTT

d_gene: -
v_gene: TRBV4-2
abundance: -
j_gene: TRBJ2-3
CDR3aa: CASSPAPAPHGADTQYF
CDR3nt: TGTGCCAGCAGCCCAGCACCTGCCCCACACGGGGCAGATACGCAGTATTTT

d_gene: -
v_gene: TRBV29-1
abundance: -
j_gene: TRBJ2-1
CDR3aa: CSTNPQGKNNEQFF
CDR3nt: TGCAGCACTAACCCCCAGGGGAAGAACAATGAGCAGTTCTTC

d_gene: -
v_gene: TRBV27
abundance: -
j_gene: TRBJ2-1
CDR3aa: CASSPIPGEYANEQFF
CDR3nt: TGTGCCAGCAGTCCTATACCAGGGGAGTATGCCAATGAGCAGTTCTTC

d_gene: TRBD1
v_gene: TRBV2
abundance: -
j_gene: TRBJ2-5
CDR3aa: CASRGTGGIKTQYF
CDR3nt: TGTGCCAGCAGGGGGACAGGGGGTATTAAGACCCAGTACTTC

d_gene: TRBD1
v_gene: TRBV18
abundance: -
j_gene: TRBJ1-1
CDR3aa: CASSRKQGAMNTEAFF
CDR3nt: TGTGCCAGCTCGCGTAAACAGGGGGCAATGAACACTGAAGCTTTCTTT

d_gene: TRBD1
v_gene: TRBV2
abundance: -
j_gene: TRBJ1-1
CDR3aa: CASSGTANTEAFF
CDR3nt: TGTGCCAGCAGCGGGACAGCGAACACTGAAGCTTTCTTT

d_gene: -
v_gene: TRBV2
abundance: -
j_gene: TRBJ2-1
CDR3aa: CASSLGLNNEQFF
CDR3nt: TGTGCCAGCAGCCTCGGACTGAACAATGAGCAGTTCTTC

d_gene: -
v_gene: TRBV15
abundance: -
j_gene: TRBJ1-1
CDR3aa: CATSRGAQNTEAFF
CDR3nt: TGTGCCACCAGCAGAGGGGCCCAGAACACTGAAGCTTTCTTT

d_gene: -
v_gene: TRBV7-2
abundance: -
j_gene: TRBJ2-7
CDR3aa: CASSFKSPHSSEQYF
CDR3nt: TGTGCCAGCAGCTTTAAATCTCCCCATAGCTCCGAGCAGTACTTC

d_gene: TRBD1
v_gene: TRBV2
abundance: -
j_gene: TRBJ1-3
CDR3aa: CASSLTRDSSSGNTIYF
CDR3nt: TGTGCCAGCAGCCTGACTCGGGACAGTTCCTCTGGAAACACCATATATTTT

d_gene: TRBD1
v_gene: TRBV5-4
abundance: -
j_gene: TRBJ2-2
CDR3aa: CASSLKDRDAGELFF
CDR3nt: TGTGCCAGCAGCTTGAAGGACAGGGATGCCGGGGAGCTGTTTTTT

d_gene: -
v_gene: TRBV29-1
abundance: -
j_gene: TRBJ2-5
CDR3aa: CSVEGNSGWETQYF
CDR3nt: TGCAGCGTTGAAGGAAATTCAGGGTGGGAGACCCAGTACTTC

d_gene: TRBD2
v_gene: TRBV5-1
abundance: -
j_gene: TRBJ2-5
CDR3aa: CASSSGLAGVETQYF
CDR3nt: TGCGCCAGCAGCTCCGGACTAGCGGGAGTAGAGACCCAGTACTTC

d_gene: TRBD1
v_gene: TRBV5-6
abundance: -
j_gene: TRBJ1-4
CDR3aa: CASSTWTGANEKLFF
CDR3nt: TGTGCCAGCAGCACCTGGACAGGGGCTAATGAAAAACTGTTTTTT

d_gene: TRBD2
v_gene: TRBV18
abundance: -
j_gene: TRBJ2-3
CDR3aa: CASSPLAGEDTQYF
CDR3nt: TGTGCCAGCTCACCACTAGCGGGAGAGGATACGCAGTATTTT

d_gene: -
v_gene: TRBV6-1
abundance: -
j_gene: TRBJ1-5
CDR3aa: CASSLGLNGRPQHF
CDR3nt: TGTGCCAGCAGTCTCGGCCTAAATGGGAGGCCCCAGCATTTT

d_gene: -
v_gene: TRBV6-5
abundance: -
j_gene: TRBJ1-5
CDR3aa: CASSSGTYFQPQHF
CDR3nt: TGTGCCAGCTCGTCCGGGACATATTTTCAGCCCCAGCATTTT

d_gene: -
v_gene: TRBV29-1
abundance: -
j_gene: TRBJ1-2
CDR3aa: CSVGRGGFNYGYTF
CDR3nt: TGCAGCGTAGGAAGGGGGGGCTTCAACTATGGCTACACCTTC

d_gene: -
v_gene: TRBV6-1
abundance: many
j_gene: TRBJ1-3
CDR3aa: CASRYQIGVGNTIYF
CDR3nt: TGTGCCAGCCGATACCAGATCGGAGTTGGAAACACCATATATTTT

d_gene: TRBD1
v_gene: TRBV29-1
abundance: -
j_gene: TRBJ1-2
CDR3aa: CSVENFGQGANYGYTF
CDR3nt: TGCAGCGTTGAGAATTTCGGACAGGGGGCTAACTATGGCTACACCTTC

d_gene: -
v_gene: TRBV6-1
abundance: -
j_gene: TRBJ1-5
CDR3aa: CASSEAPGSNQPQHF
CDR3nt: TGTGCCAGCAGTGAAGCCCCCGGGAGCAATCAGCCCCAGCATTTT